A selection of T cell receptor beta chains follows, all from one sample in a study of blood T cell repertoires in COVID-19. The table came from immunoSEQ multiplex PCR; TCRdb's copy has only in-frame clones and leaves some out. The sample carries tens of thousands of clones, around 76% recorded once. Sequenced: peripheral blood. The receptor set was obtained from a woman older than 75 with active or convalescent COVID-19. The CDR3 runs from the conserved cysteine through the conserved F or W. Each record gives: clone size, J gene, D gene, V gene, CDR3 DNA, CDR3 protein. A D gene is named only where the DNA matches it firmly. Clone size appears in some rows only: once, few, many, or a class for an expanded clone.

clone size: -
J gene: TRBJ2-7
D gene: TRBD1
V gene: TRBV28
CDR3 DNA: TGTGCCAGCAGTGCGACACGGACAGGGGACTTCTACGAGCAGTACTTC
CDR3 protein: CASSATRTGDFYEQYF

clone size: -
J gene: TRBJ2-5
D gene: TRBD1
V gene: TRBV7-6
CDR3 DNA: TGTGCCAGCAGCTTAGGGGCTCGCAACAGGGGGGAGACCCAGTACTTC
CDR3 protein: CASSLGARNRGETQYF

clone size: -
J gene: TRBJ1-3
D gene: -
V gene: TRBV13
CDR3 DNA: TGTGCCAGCAGCTTAGTACCTGGGGGGGCGCTTGGAAACACCATATATTTT
CDR3 protein: CASSLVPGGALGNTIYF

clone size: -
J gene: TRBJ2-3
D gene: TRBD1
V gene: TRBV6-2/TRBV6-3
CDR3 DNA: TGTGCCAGCAGTTGGGGACAGGATCGCACAGATACGCAGTATTTT
CDR3 protein: CASSWGQDRTDTQYF

clone size: -
J gene: TRBJ2-5
D gene: -
V gene: TRBV25-1
CDR3 DNA: TGTGCCAGCAATAGGGGAAGCCAAGAGACCCAGTACTTC
CDR3 protein: CASNRGSQETQYF

clone size: -
J gene: TRBJ1-2
D gene: -
V gene: TRBV6-5
CDR3 DNA: TGTGCCAGCAGCATGGACAGCTATGGCTACACCTTC
CDR3 protein: CASSMDSYGYTF

clone size: few
J gene: TRBJ2-1
D gene: TRBD2
V gene: TRBV6-4
CDR3 DNA: TGTGCCAGCAGTGTTAGCGGGGGGGCGAGGGAGCAGTTCTTC
CDR3 protein: CASSVSGGAREQFF

clone size: few
J gene: TRBJ2-5
D gene: TRBD2
V gene: TRBV29-1
CDR3 DNA: TGCAGCATCGCCGGGACTAGCGGGGTTCAAGAGACCCAGTACTTC
CDR3 protein: CSIAGTSGVQETQYF

clone size: -
J gene: TRBJ2-3
D gene: -
V gene: TRBV5-1
CDR3 DNA: TGCGCCAGCAGCAAGACAGGGGAGGGGGATACGCAGTATTTT
CDR3 protein: CASSKTGEGDTQYF

clone size: -
J gene: TRBJ2-5
D gene: TRBD2
V gene: TRBV28
CDR3 DNA: TGTGCCAGCAGTGCGGGAGGGCAAGAGACCCAGTACTTC
CDR3 protein: CASSAGGQETQYF

clone size: -
J gene: TRBJ2-1
D gene: -
V gene: TRBV9
CDR3 DNA: TGTGCCAGCAGCGTAGCTATGGTCGATGAGCAGTTCTTC
CDR3 protein: CASSVAMVDEQFF

clone size: -
J gene: TRBJ2-7
D gene: -
V gene: TRBV19
CDR3 DNA: TGTGCCAGTAGTCCGCAGGGCGACTACGAGCAGTACTTC
CDR3 protein: CASSPQGDYEQYF

clone size: -
J gene: TRBJ2-5
D gene: -
V gene: TRBV19
CDR3 DNA: TGTGCCAGTAGTATTATCGGGCAGGGCCAAGAGACCCAGTACTTC
CDR3 protein: CASSIIGQGQETQYF

clone size: -
J gene: TRBJ2-7
D gene: TRBD1
V gene: TRBV5-1
CDR3 DNA: TGCGCCAGCAGCCCATCTCCGACAGGGGGCGGCTACGAGCAGTACTTC
CDR3 protein: CASSPSPTGGGYEQYF

clone size: -
J gene: TRBJ2-3
D gene: TRBD2
V gene: TRBV5-1
CDR3 DNA: TGCGCCAGCAGCTTACCAAGCGGGGGGACAGATACGCAGTATTTT
CDR3 protein: CASSLPSGGTDTQYF

clone size: once
J gene: TRBJ2-2
D gene: TRBD2
V gene: TRBV9
CDR3 DNA: TGTGCCAGCAGCCTAGAGGGGCTAGCGGGGGGGGAGCTGTTTTTT
CDR3 protein: CASSLEGLAGGELFF

clone size: once
J gene: TRBJ2-5
D gene: -
V gene: TRBV6-2/TRBV6-3
CDR3 DNA: TGTGCCAGCAGTTCGACAGGATACCAAGAGACCCAGTACTTC
CDR3 protein: CASSSTGYQETQYF

clone size: once
J gene: TRBJ2-7
D gene: -
V gene: TRBV6-1
CDR3 DNA: TGTGCCAGCAGTGAAGGGACAACCCCTGCCTACGAGCAGTACTTC
CDR3 protein: CASSEGTTPAYEQYF

clone size: once
J gene: TRBJ1-1
D gene: TRBD1
V gene: TRBV7-2
CDR3 DNA: TGTGCCAGCAGCTTCCGACAGGGTACTGAAGCTTTCTTT
CDR3 protein: CASSFRQGTEAFF

clone size: many
J gene: TRBJ2-3
D gene: -
V gene: TRBV11-3
CDR3 DNA: TGTGCCAGCAGCTCTCGGGTAGGGGGTACAGATACGCAGTATTTT
CDR3 protein: CASSSRVGGTDTQYF

clone size: -
J gene: TRBJ2-7
D gene: -
V gene: TRBV5-6
CDR3 DNA: TGTGCCAGCAGCTTGTTTGGACAGAACTCCTACGAGCAGTACTTC
CDR3 protein: CASSLFGQNSYEQYF

clone size: -
J gene: TRBJ1-1
D gene: -
V gene: TRBV9
CDR3 DNA: TGTGCCAGCAGCGTAGATCCCTCCAACACTGAAGCTTTCTTT
CDR3 protein: CASSVDPSNTEAFF

clone size: few
J gene: TRBJ1-6
D gene: -
V gene: TRBV30
CDR3 DNA: TGTGCCTGGACAGGGAACTCACCCCTCCACTTT
CDR3 protein: CAWTGNSPLHF

clone size: -
J gene: TRBJ1-2
D gene: -
V gene: TRBV28
CDR3 DNA: TGTGCCAGCAGGCTATCAGGGGCTTGGGGTGGCTACACCTTC
CDR3 protein: CASRLSGAWGGYTF

clone size: -
J gene: TRBJ2-7
D gene: TRBD2
V gene: TRBV6-2/TRBV6-3
CDR3 DNA: TGTGCCAGCAGTTACGTGGCTGGGGAGGGCTACGAGCAGTACTTC
CDR3 protein: CASSYVAGEGYEQYF

clone size: few
J gene: TRBJ1-2
D gene: TRBD1
V gene: TRBV12-3/TRBV12-4
CDR3 DNA: TGTGCCAGCAGTTCGACAGGGGGCGGTGGCTACACCTTC
CDR3 protein: CASSSTGGGGYTF

clone size: -
J gene: TRBJ1-2
D gene: TRBD1
V gene: TRBV11-3
CDR3 DNA: TGTGCCAGCAGCCTTTCTGGACAGGGAGATGGCTACACCTTC
CDR3 protein: CASSLSGQGDGYTF

clone size: -
J gene: TRBJ2-7
D gene: -
V gene: TRBV21-1
CDR3 DNA: TGTGCCAGCTGCCCGGTCCCGGGACAGTTTGACTACGAGCAGTACTTC
CDR3 protein: CASCPVPGQFDYEQYF

clone size: -
J gene: TRBJ2-2
D gene: TRBD2
V gene: TRBV30
CDR3 DNA: TGTGCCTGGAGTACCCCTAGCGGGGGGGCCGATCTCATCGGGGAGCTGTTTTTT
CDR3 protein: CAWSTPSGGADLIGELFF

clone size: -
J gene: TRBJ1-1
D gene: -
V gene: TRBV7-7
CDR3 DNA: TGTGCTAGCAGCTTAGCTGTTCGTAACAGGGTCCCTGAAGCTTTCTTT
CDR3 protein: CASSLAVRNRVPEAFF

clone size: few
J gene: TRBJ1-2
D gene: TRBD1
V gene: TRBV6-5
CDR3 DNA: TGTGCCAGCAGTCCTACCAGACAGGGAGATGGCTACACCTTC
CDR3 protein: CASSPTRQGDGYTF

clone size: -
J gene: TRBJ2-1
D gene: TRBD2
V gene: TRBV7-2
CDR3 DNA: TGTGCCAGCAGCCCTACGGCGGCTAGCGGGGGGTCCCGGCAGTTCTTC
CDR3 protein: CASSPTAASGGSRQFF

clone size: -
J gene: TRBJ1-4
D gene: -
V gene: TRBV4-3
CDR3 DNA: TGCGCCAGCAGCCAAGTGGGCCGGGGGAAGGGAGAAAAACTGTTTTTT
CDR3 protein: CASSQVGRGKGEKLFF

clone size: once
J gene: TRBJ2-1
D gene: TRBD2
V gene: TRBV7-7
CDR3 DNA: TGTGCTAGCAGCCCCCTTCTAGCGGGGTACAATGAGCAGTTCTTC
CDR3 protein: CASSPLLAGYNEQFF

clone size: -
J gene: TRBJ1-2
D gene: -
V gene: TRBV6-5
CDR3 DNA: TGTGCCAGCAGTACGACATACTATGGCTACACCTTC
CDR3 protein: CASSTTYYGYTF

clone size: -
J gene: TRBJ2-7
D gene: -
V gene: TRBV7-8
CDR3 DNA: TGTGCCAGCAGCCTCGGACAGGAGCAGTACTTC
CDR3 protein: CASSLGQEQYF

clone size: -
J gene: TRBJ2-1
D gene: TRBD2
V gene: TRBV18
CDR3 DNA: TGTGCCAGCTCCGACCGGACTAGCCACAATGAGCAGTTCTTC
CDR3 protein: CASSDRTSHNEQFF

clone size: -
J gene: TRBJ1-2
D gene: -
V gene: TRBV19
CDR3 DNA: TGTGCCACAAACGGCAGGAACTATGGCTACACCTTC
CDR3 protein: CATNGRNYGYTF

clone size: many
J gene: TRBJ1-1
D gene: -
V gene: TRBV11-2
CDR3 DNA: TGTGCCAGCAGCTTAGATGGTTCACAGTGGCACAGGGTGGCAGCTTTCTTT
CDR3 protein: CASSLDGSQWHRVAAFF

clone size: -
J gene: TRBJ2-7
D gene: -
V gene: TRBV3-1/TRBV3-2
CDR3 DNA: TGTGCCAGCAGCTCGCCCCGGGGGTTC
CDR3 protein: CASSSPRGF

clone size: few
J gene: TRBJ1-1
D gene: -
V gene: TRBV23-1
CDR3 DNA: TGCGCCAGAGCAGTCAATCATCAGGGTCGGGACACTGAAGCTTTCTTT
CDR3 protein: CARAVNHQGRDTEAFF

clone size: -
J gene: TRBJ2-5
D gene: TRBD1
V gene: TRBV19
CDR3 DNA: TGTGCCAGTAGTATAGGACAGGGCCAAGAGACCCAGTACTTC
CDR3 protein: CASSIGQGQETQYF

clone size: -
J gene: TRBJ2-5
D gene: -
V gene: TRBV11-2
CDR3 DNA: TGTGCCAGCAGCTTATTTGGGACACAAGAGACCCAGTACTTC
CDR3 protein: CASSLFGTQETQYF

clone size: -
J gene: TRBJ1-4
D gene: TRBD1
V gene: TRBV5-1
CDR3 DNA: TGCGCCAGCAGCTTGGATCCAGGGGGGATAACTAATGAAAAACTGTTTTTT
CDR3 protein: CASSLDPGGITNEKLFF

clone size: -
J gene: TRBJ1-2
D gene: -
V gene: TRBV2
CDR3 DNA: TGTGCCAGCAGTCGCATTCCAGGGGCAACTAACTATGGCTACACCTTC
CDR3 protein: CASSRIPGATNYGYTF

clone size: -
J gene: TRBJ2-3
D gene: -
V gene: TRBV4-3
CDR3 DNA: TGCGCCAGCAGCCAGGGCCAACTAGTTCGCGATACGCAGTATTTT
CDR3 protein: CASSQGQLVRDTQYF

clone size: -
J gene: TRBJ1-2
D gene: -
V gene: TRBV19
CDR3 DNA: TGTGCCAGTAGCCATCCCCCCGGACAGCGTTCTAACTATGGCTACACCTTC
CDR3 protein: CASSHPPGQRSNYGYTF

clone size: few
J gene: TRBJ1-1
D gene: TRBD1
V gene: TRBV28
CDR3 DNA: TGTGCCAGCAGTTTGGGGACAGCGACTGAAGCTTTCTTT
CDR3 protein: CASSLGTATEAFF

clone size: -
J gene: TRBJ2-7
D gene: -
V gene: TRBV6-5
CDR3 DNA: TGTGCCAGCAGTCGGGGTGGGTCCGGCGAGCAGTACTTC
CDR3 protein: CASSRGGSGEQYF

clone size: -
J gene: TRBJ1-5
D gene: -
V gene: TRBV28
CDR3 DNA: TGTGCCAGCAGGGTACAGGGCTTTCAGCCCCAGCATTTT
CDR3 protein: CASRVQGFQPQHF

clone size: -
J gene: TRBJ1-4
D gene: -
V gene: TRBV10-3
CDR3 DNA: TGTGCCATCAGTGTCAACAGGGTGACACCTAATGAAAAACTGTTTTTT
CDR3 protein: CAISVNRVTPNEKLFF

clone size: -
J gene: TRBJ1-6
D gene: -
V gene: TRBV7-8
CDR3 DNA: TGTGCCAGCAGCTTAGTTGGACAGACCTCACCCCTCCACTTT
CDR3 protein: CASSLVGQTSPLHF

clone size: -
J gene: TRBJ2-3
D gene: -
V gene: TRBV10-1
CDR3 DNA: TGCGCCAGCAGTGAAGTTGGGCCCCCCGAGGATACGCAGTATTTT
CDR3 protein: CASSEVGPPEDTQYF

clone size: -
J gene: TRBJ1-1
D gene: -
V gene: TRBV18
CDR3 DNA: TGTGCCAGCTCACCATCGCTAAGGAACACTGAAGCTTTCTTT
CDR3 protein: CASSPSLRNTEAFF